This T cell receptor beta chain was sequenced in a study of response to subunit inactivated influenza vaccine. This CDR3 is built from 16 residues. V lost 4 bases, J lost 5 bases, and 11 bases stayed unmatched. CDR1 DFQATT and CDR2 SNEGSKA come from the germline V gene (reference sequence). MiXCR, run by TCRdb on the RT-PCR reads, gives a single entry per CDR3 protein. Among hundreds of thousands of distinct CDR3 sequences listed, roughly 11% were seen once. This clonotype was picked up many times. What it binds is not known. Study-level findings and limits: Authors suggested that a seasonal influenza vaccination recruits few new T cells each time.

This chain links TRBV20-1 with TRBJ2-5; TRBD2 matches 12 bases. Sequenced here: PBMCs from blood, sampled roughly 47 days after vaccination. This TCR was sampled from a man aged 50 to 59 who received an inactivated influenza vaccine. The CDR3 DNA sequence: TGCAGTGCTAATATACCGACTAGCGGGAGTAAGGAGACCCAGTACTTC. Protein: CSANIPTSGSKETQYF.